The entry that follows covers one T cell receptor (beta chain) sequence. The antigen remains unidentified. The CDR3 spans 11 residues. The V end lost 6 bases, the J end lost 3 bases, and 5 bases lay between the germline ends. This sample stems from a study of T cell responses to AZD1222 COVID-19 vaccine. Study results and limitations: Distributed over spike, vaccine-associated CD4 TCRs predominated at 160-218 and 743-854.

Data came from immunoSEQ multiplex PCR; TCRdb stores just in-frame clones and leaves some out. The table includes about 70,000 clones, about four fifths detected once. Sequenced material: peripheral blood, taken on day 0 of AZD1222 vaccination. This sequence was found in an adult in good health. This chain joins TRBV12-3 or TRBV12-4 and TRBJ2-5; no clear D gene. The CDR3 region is CASRREETQYF. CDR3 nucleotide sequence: TGTGCCAGCAGAAGGGAAGAGACCCAGTACTTC.